These T cell receptor beta chains were read from a single sample in a study of T cell responses to AZD1222 COVID-19 vaccine. Profiling relied on immunoSEQ multiplex PCR, and the TCRdb table lists in-frame clones only, not all of them. The sample has about 100,000 clones; 91% are singletons. This specimen was peripheral blood, taken 28 days after the second AZD1222 dose. Receptors were obtained from an adult who received the AZD1222 COVID-19 vaccine. CDR3s include the opening cysteine and the closing phenylalanine or tryptophan. The D gene is left open where the match is weak. Clone size is given for some rows only: seen once, a few or many times, or a class if the clone is expanded.

D: .; V: TRBV5-1; size: .; J: TRBJ2-3; CDR3: CASSSGLRTDTQYF; DNA: TGCGCCAGCAGCTCGGGACTTCGCACAGATACGCAGTATTTT
D: TRBD2; V: TRBV29-1; size: .; J: TRBJ2-5; CDR3: CSVGGSDQETQYF; DNA: TGCAGCGTGGGGGGGAGCGACCAAGAGACCCAGTACTTC
D: .; V: TRBV2; size: .; J: TRBJ2-2; CDR3: CASAAPYTGELFF; DNA: TGTGCCAGCGCTGCCCCCTACACCGGGGAGCTGTTTTTT
D: .; V: TRBV12-3/TRBV12-4; size: .; J: TRBJ1-4; CDR3: CASSRGENEKLFF; DNA: TGTGCCAGCAGCCGGGGGGAGAATGAAAAACTGTTTTTT
D: TRBD2; V: TRBV19; size: .; J: TRBJ2-2; CDR3: CASSLAGGTNTGELFF; DNA: TGTGCCAGTAGTCTTGCGGGAGGAACGAACACCGGGGAGCTGTTTTTT
D: .; V: TRBV11-2; size: .; J: TRBJ2-7; CDR3: CASSQEGVGQYF; DNA: TGTGCCAGCAGCCAAGAGGGTGTTGGGCAGTACTTC
D: TRBD1; V: TRBV24-1; size: .; J: TRBJ1-4; CDR3: CATSEPTGLGEKLFF; DNA: TGTGCCACCAGTGAGCCGACAGGGCTGGGAGAAAAACTGTTTTTT
D: .; V: TRBV5-1; size: few; J: TRBJ1-1; CDR3: CASSLGQVGGGTEAFF; DNA: TGCGCCAGCAGCTTAGGCCAGGTGGGTGGGGGCACTGAAGCTTTCTTT
D: TRBD1; V: TRBV6-5; size: .; J: TRBJ2-7; CDR3: CASSLRDSSYEQYF; DNA: TGTGCCAGCAGTCTCCGGGACAGCTCCTACGAGCAGTACTTC
D: .; V: TRBV3-1/TRBV3-2; size: .; J: TRBJ2-7; CDR3: CASSKDRPIEQYF; DNA: TGTGCCAGCAGCAAAGATCGGCCTATCGAGCAGTACTTC
D: .; V: TRBV19; size: .; J: TRBJ1-1; CDR3: CASSIGVDRNTEAFF; DNA: TGTGCCAGTAGTATCGGAGTGGACAGGAACACTGAAGCTTTCTTT
D: .; V: TRBV6-6; size: once; J: TRBJ1-4; CDR3: CASSYSGGFNEKLFF; DNA: TGTGCCAGCAGTTACTCGGGGGGCTTCAATGAAAAACTGTTTTTT
D: .; V: TRBV7-8; size: .; J: TRBJ1-5; CDR3: CASSPGQSQPQHF; DNA: TGTGCCAGCAGCCCGGGACAAAGTCAGCCCCAGCATTTT
D: .; V: TRBV19; size: .; J: TRBJ1-5; CDR3: CASSIGREVRNQHF; DNA: TGTGCCAGTAGTATAGGAAGAGAGGTAAGGAACCAGCATTTT
D: TRBD2; V: TRBV19; size: .; J: TRBJ2-2; CDR3: CATRGVTADTGELFF; DNA: TGTGCCACCCGGGGGGTTACAGCGGACACCGGGGAGCTGTTTTTT
D: .; V: TRBV5-4; size: .; J: TRBJ1-6; CDR3: CASSLGITDSPLHF; DNA: TGTGCCAGCAGCTTGGGGATCACGGATTCACCCCTCCACTTT
D: .; V: TRBV6-2/TRBV6-3; size: .; J: TRBJ2-7; CDR3: CASSFRVPVSYEQYF; DNA: TGTGCCAGCAGTTTTAGGGTACCCGTCTCCTACGAGCAGTACTTC
D: TRBD1; V: TRBV5-1; size: .; J: TRBJ1-4; CDR3: CASSLAGTAFEKLFF; DNA: TGCGCCAGCAGCTTGGCCGGGACAGCATTTGAAAAACTGTTTTTT
D: TRBD1; V: TRBV7-2; size: .; J: TRBJ2-1; CDR3: CASSSIRDRVDEQFF; DNA: TGTGCCAGCAGCAGTATTAGGGACAGGGTGGATGAGCAGTTCTTC
D: TRBD2; V: TRBV27; size: .; J: TRBJ2-3; CDR3: CASSLLAGGVTDTQYF; DNA: TGTGCCAGCAGTCTCCTGGCGGGAGGGGTAACAGATACGCAGTATTTT
D: .; V: TRBV24-1; size: once; J: TRBJ2-5; CDR3: CATSDTDSQETQYF; DNA: TGTGCCACCAGTGATACGGACAGTCAAGAGACCCAGTACTTC
D: .; V: TRBV10-3; size: .; J: TRBJ1-6; CDR3: CAISEQGNSPLHF; DNA: TGTGCCATCAGTGAACAGGGAAATTCACCCCTCCACTTT
D: TRBD1; V: TRBV9; size: .; J: TRBJ1-5; CDR3: CASSRTGLGQPQHF; DNA: TGTGCCAGCAGTCGGACAGGGCTTGGTCAGCCCCAGCATTTT
D: .; V: TRBV18; size: .; J: TRBJ1-2; CDR3: CASSPFTTGGAYGYTF; DNA: TGTGCCAGCTCACCGTTTACGACCGGCGGGGCCTATGGCTACACCTTC
D: TRBD1; V: TRBV5-5; size: .; J: TRBJ2-2; CDR3: CASSPGQGVTGELFF; DNA: TGTGCCAGCAGCCCGGGACAGGGGGTCACCGGGGAGCTGTTTTTT
D: .; V: TRBV21-1; size: .; J: TRBJ2-2; CDR3: CASSSKATDTGELFF; DNA: TGTGCCAGCAGCTCAAAGGCCACGGACACCGGGGAGCTGTTTTTT
D: .; V: TRBV25-1; size: .; J: TRBJ1-4; CDR3: CASSGAPNEKLFF; DNA: TGTGCCAGCAGTGGTGCCCCTAATGAAAAACTGTTTTTT
D: .; V: TRBV7-2; size: .; J: TRBJ1-5; CDR3: CASRQTGTTNQPQHF; DNA: TGTGCCAGCAGGCAAACCGGGACTACCAACCAGCCCCAGCATTTT
D: .; V: TRBV25-1; size: .; J: TRBJ2-3; CDR3: CASSDAQRITDTQYF; DNA: TGTGCCAGCAGTGATGCTCAGCGGATCACAGATACGCAGTATTTT
D: .; V: TRBV5-6; size: .; J: TRBJ2-7; CDR3: CASSIDSTYEQYF; DNA: TGTGCCAGCAGCATCGACAGTACCTACGAGCAGTACTTC
D: .; V: TRBV15; size: .; J: TRBJ1-2; CDR3: CATSRDRVDGYTF; DNA: TGTGCCACCAGCAGAGATCGGGTCGATGGCTACACCTTC